A single sample is the source of the 25 T cell receptor beta chains below, sequenced in a study of tumor-infiltrating lymphocytes in primary liver carcinoma. TCR beta cDNA was prepared out of around 460 ng total RNA by means of a constant-region primer. Libraries for TCR beta were built through three nested multiplex PCR rounds, which together made up a slightly modified ARM-PCR procedure. With TRBV1-TRBV30 forward primers and a C-beta reverse primer, the first two PCR rounds were run for roughly 10 cycles each. A single record per CDR3 protein comes from TCRdb applying MiXCR to the multiplex PCR reads. The sample holds tens of thousands of distinct CDR3 sequences, roughly 72% seen once. The study co-extracted DNA and RNA from roughly 20-30 mg of unsorted bulk tissue. Sequenced input: liver tumor tissue from sampling region 1. The sample's subset: tumor region T1, superior pole. The receptors originated from a man in his forties with primary liver carcinoma and hepatitis B virus infection.

As regards this clonotype: Since a much larger clone is just one base distant, this may be a read error. The J gene is TRBJ1-5, the V gene TRBV2, with a tentative D call TRBD1 (6 bases). CDR3 length: 14 amino acids. CDR1 is SNHLY, CDR2 FYNNEI, per germline. CDR3 region: CARSEPGVHQPQHF. CDR3 sequence (DNA): TGTGCCAGAAGTGAACCAGGGGTTCATCAGCCCCAGCATTTT. The full variable domain, its missing parts supplied by reference TRBV2 and TRBJ1-5, is EPEVTQTPSHQVTQMGQEVILRCVPISNHLYFYWYRQILGQKVEFLVSFYNNEISEKSEIFDDQFSVERPDGSNFTLKIRSTKLEDSAMYFCARSEPGVHQPQHFGDGTRLSIL.

V gene TRBV29-1 combines with J gene TRBJ2-7, with D possibly TRBD2 on 6 matching bases. The CDR3 runs 13 residues. Per germline, CDR1 SQVTM and CDR2 ANQGSEA. With 2 bases removed from V and 11 bases from J, the gap between germline ends came to 19 bases. CDR3 DNA sequence: TGCAGCGTTGAACCTGGCGCAGCGGGTGAGAAGTACTTC. Protein product: CSVEPGAAGEKYF.

To note about this clonotype: Lacking the conserved final phenylalanine or tryptophan, this CDR3 likely reflects a read error. The DNA is left out, because the CDR3 cannot be placed on it with certainty; the CDR3 is given as TCRdb lists it. This rearrangement joins TRBV11-2 to TRBJ2-7; the D call TRBD1 from the table was never checked on the DNA. The V gene's germline CDR1 is SGHAT and CDR2 FQNNGV. The CDR3 adds up to 15 amino acids, both ends counted. The CDR3 loop reads CASSTAPGTGYEQHY.

Concerning this clonotype: A much more abundant neighbour one base away suggests this may be a read error. The chain joins TRBV7-9 to TRBJ1-5; TRBD1 might be the D (5 bases). There are 15 residues in the CDR3. CDR1 and CDR2 from the germline V gene are SEHNR and FQNEAQ (reference sequence). The CDR3 here is CASRRTRAINQPPHF. The CDR3 DNA follows: TGTGCCAGCAGGCGGACAAGGGCCATCAATCAGCCCCCGCATTTT.

About this clonotype itself: Its ends do not fully match the called genes, so a read error is possible. The chain links TRBV11-1 to TRBJ2-1; no clear D. Germline-derived CDR1 and CDR2 are SGHAT and FQDESV (reference sequence). This CDR3 comprises 13 residues. DNA for the CDR3: TGCGCCATCAACCAAGAAGTTGTCAATGAGCAGTTCTTC. This translates into CAINQEVVNEQFF.

This chain connects TRBV19 to TRBJ2-1, with 10 bases lining up with TRBD1. The length of the CDR3 is 14 residues. With 8 bases clipped from V and 7 bases from J, the junction kept 8 bases outside the gene matches. In germline, CDR1 is LNHDA, CDR2 SQIVND (reference sequence). Written as DNA, the CDR3 is TGTGCCAGTCTTGGGACAGGGGCCGGGAATGAGCAGTTCTTC. It is translated as CASLGTGAGNEQFF.

A word on this clonotype: This may come from a read error, since a much larger clone is one base off. The chain has TRBV4-1 and TRBJ2-2; 7 bases match TRBD2. V lost 0 bases, J lost 10 bases, and 14 bases stayed unmatched. This CDR3 contains 17 residues. Germline values: CDR1 MGHRA, CDR2 YSYEKL. CDR3 region: CASSQDPAGDLSVELFF. CDR3 DNA sequence: TGCGCCAGCAGCCAAGACCCGGCGGGAGATTTGTCCGTGGAGCTGTTTTTT.

This clonotype appeared once. The V and J genes are TRBV6-6 and TRBJ1-1; 7 positions agree with TRBD1. The germline V gene has CDR1 MNHNY and CDR2 SVGAGI (reference sequence). V dropped 7 bases and J dropped 14; count of bases not matched to a gene: 22. The CDR3 length is 15 residues. This CDR3 is CASILQQGIPLGAFF. Written as DNA, the CDR3 is TGTGCCAGCATCTTGCAACAGGGGATCCCACTGGGGGCCTTCTTT.

The gene calls are TRBV6-1 and TRBJ1-5; D unclear. The CDR3 runs 12 residues. The V end was cut by 7 bases, the J end by 15 bases, with 19 bases between. Germline assignment: CDR1 MNHNS and CDR2 SASEGT. The CDR3 region has the DNA TGTGCCAGCACCCTGACGAGGAGTCCACGGCATTTT. It specifies CASTLTRSPRHF.

The rearrangement joins TRBV11-2 to TRBJ2-1; 10 bases are shared with TRBD1. The CDR3 sequence is 14 residues long. Germline V gene data show CDR1 as SGHAT and CDR2 as FQNNGV. J was trimmed by 4 bases and V by 11 bases; bases with no gene match: 8. CDR3 coding DNA: TGTGCCTGCACCGGGACAGGGGTTTACAATGAGCAGTTCTTC. This gives the protein CACTGTGVYNEQFF.

The chain has TRBV11-1 and TRBJ2-1; D is undetermined. V was clipped by 2 bases and J by 13 bases, with 15 bases between them. The germline V gene encodes CDR1 SGHAT and CDR2 FQDESV (reference sequence). The CDR3 totals 13 residues. CDR3 residues: CASSLRSLYEQFF. The DNA of the CDR3 is TGTGCCAGCAGCTTAAGATCGCTCTACGAACAGTTCTTC.

This clonotype was detected only a few times. Since a much larger clone is just one base distant, this may be a read error. The V call is TRBV6-6, the J call TRBJ2-5; weak D call: TRBD2 (6 bases). Germline CDR1 reads MNHNY; CDR2 reads SVGAGI (reference sequence). The CDR3 is 16 amino acids. V dropped 5 bases and J dropped 5 bases, with 21 bases sitting between them. The CDR3 loop reads CASSPHSGPGGETQYF. The CDR3 region has the DNA TGTGCCAGCAGTCCACATAGCGGTCCCGGAGGGGAGACCCAGTACTTC.

The chain recombines TRBV29-1 with TRBJ2-7; D is perhaps TRBD2 (5 bases). CDR1 SQVTM and CDR2 ANQGSEA come from the germline V gene. The CDR3 covers 12 residues. V lost 8 bases to trimming and J lost 4 bases, with 15 bases between them. The CDR3 reads CSIGEGPYEQYF. The CDR3 DNA sequence: TGCAGCATTGGCGAGGGCCCATACGAGCAGTACTTC.

The gene calls are TRBV10-2 and TRBJ1-1; no definite D call. The CDR3 runs 15 residues. Germline assignment: CDR1 WSHSY and CDR2 SAAADI. V was shortened by 0 bases and J by 8 bases, with 16 bases between the two germline ends. The chain's CDR3 is CASSESTSVNIEAFF. The CDR3 region has the DNA TGCGCCAGCAGTGAGTCGACGTCAGTGAACATCGAAGCTTTCTTT.

Regarding this clonotype: At one of its ends the junction is not consistent with the germline gene, which may arise from a read error. The V gene is TRBV5-4, the J gene TRBJ1-5; 8 nucleotides match TRBD1. The V gene's germline CDR1 is SGHNT and CDR2 YYREEE (reference sequence). The CDR3 is made up of 14 amino acids. The CDR3 DNA reads as TGTGCCAACAGCTTACAGGGGGATGGTCAGCCCCAGCATTTT. Its protein product is CANSLQGDGQPQHF.

This clonotype turned up a few times. The CDR3 region is CSVTPGTAYEQYF. The CDR3 coding sequence is TGCAGTGTTACCCCCGGGACAGCCTACGAGCAGTACTTC. This chain connects TRBV20-1 to TRBJ2-7, with 7 bases aligning to TRBD1. The CDR3 covers 13 residues. V lost 7 bases to trimming and J lost 2 bases; unmatched junction nucleotides: 8. Germline V gives CDR1 DFQATT, CDR2 SNEGSKA (reference sequence).

This clonotype has just a few counts. No conserved phenylalanine or tryptophan ends this CDR3, so it is likely a read error. The gene calls are TRBV11-2 and TRBJ2-7; D is possibly TRBD1 (6 bases). Germline V gene data show CDR1 as SGHAT and CDR2 as FQNNGV. Trimming removed 3 bases from V and 5 bases from J, with 14 bases in between. The CDR3 loop spans 14 amino acids. The CDR3 reads CASSLGHVDHEQYI. The CDR3 DNA reads as TGTGCCAGCAGCTTGGGACATGTAGACCACGAGCAGTACATC.

A note on this clonotype: An end of the junction differs from the germline gene, which may be a read error. The chain combines TRBV10-3 with TRBJ2-5; perhaps TRBD1 as D (6 bases). The germline V gene encodes CDR1 ENHRY and CDR2 SYGVKD. CDR3 length: 14 amino acids. The chain's CDR3 is CTIKGQGPQETQYF. For the CDR3, the DNA is TGCACCATCAAGGGACAAGGACCCCAAGAGACCCAGTACTTC.

In regard to this clonotype: At one of its ends the junction is not consistent with the germline gene, which may arise from a read error. The CDR3 DNA sequence: TGTGCCGGCAGCACGGCACCGGGCTCGGGCTACGAGCAGTACTTC. Amino acids: CAGSTAPGSGYEQYF. The rearrangement uses TRBV11-2 and TRBJ2-7; unclear D gene. CDR1 SGHAT and CDR2 FQNNGV come from the germline V gene. The CDR3 is 15 residues long. Drawing the rest from reference TRBV11-2 and TRBJ2-7, the complete variable domain is EAGVAQSPRYKIIEKRQSVAFWCNPISGHATLYWYQQILGQGPKLLIQFQNNGVVDDSQLPKDRFSAERLKGVDSTLKIQPAKLEDSAVYLCAGSTAPGSGYEQYFGPGTRLTVT.

Concerning this clonotype itself: The final CDR3 position lacks the conserved phenylalanine or tryptophan, pointing to a likely read error. The J gene is TRBJ2-5, the V gene TRBV5-6; D remains unclear. Trimming cost V 3 bases and J 5 bases, with 14 bases left between them. This CDR3 comprises 14 residues. The germline V gene has CDR1 SGHDT and CDR2 YYEEEE. The CDR3 DNA follows: TGTGCCAGCAGCTGGATTACGTCGGTCGAGACCCAGTACTCC. Protein product: CASSWITSVETQYS.

This clonotype occurred many times. The chain couples TRBV4-1 to TRBJ1-6, with 7 bases matching TRBD1. Germline V gene lookup returns CDR1 MGHRA and CDR2 YSYEKL. The CDR3 is 16 residues long. V shed 4 bases and J 6 bases; nucleotides not matched to a gene: 9. This chain's CDR3 is CASSLLPGQSNSPLHF. DNA of the CDR3: TGCGCCAGCAGCCTCCTCCCGGGACAGAGTAATTCACCCCTCCACTTT.

In regard to this clonotype: The junction departs from the called germline gene at one end, perhaps through a read error. The chain combines TRBV7-9 with TRBJ2-2; the D gene is possibly TRBD2 (6 bases). This CDR3 has 12 residues. Germline values: CDR1 SEHNR, CDR2 FQNEAQ (reference sequence). CDR3 protein: CASSLGIGGLFF. In nucleotides, the CDR3 is TGTGCAAGCAGCTTAGGAATCGGGGGGCTGTTTTTT.

The chain recombines TRBV18 with TRBJ2-7; TRBD1 aligns across 11 bases. Trimming cost V 3 bases and J 3 bases; bases outside gene matches: 4. Germline CDR1 KGHSH, CDR2 LQKENI. CDR3 length equals 15 residues. The CDR3 loop is CASSPPGTGGYEQYF. DNA for the CDR3: TGTGCCAGCTCACCTCCCGGGACAGGGGGCTACGAGCAGTACTTC.

With regard to this clonotype: No conserved phenylalanine or tryptophan ends this CDR3, so it is likely a read error. Because the CDR3's place on the DNA is in doubt, the DNA is left out and the CDR3 is given as listed by TCRdb. J is TRBJ2-5 and V is TRBV11-2; the listed D gene, TRBD1, was not tested against the DNA. The CDR3 has 12 amino acids, counting both end residues. CDR1 and CDR2 from the germline V gene are SGHAT and FQNNGV. CDR3: CASSLEERAHYI.

The sample holds many counts of this clonotype. This chain links TRBV12-3 or TRBV12-4 with TRBJ1-2; no reliable D call. V was cut by 3 bases and J by 4 bases, with 18 bases left in between. The CDR3 is made up of 16 amino acids. CDR3: CASSFFIGPEFYGYTF. Here the CDR3 DNA reads TGTGCCAGCAGTTTTTTCATTGGACCCGAATTCTATGGCTACACCTTC.